This T cell receptor beta chain was profiled in a study of cytomegalovirus exposure and HLA in healthy donors (dated by TCRdb to 2016 to 2017). Regarding the research as a whole: The 670 or so repertoires of the first cohort and the 120 or so validation repertoires were produced on the same platform, according to a later analysis. In addition to the first cohort of 650 to 800 subjects, a separate validation cohort of over 90 different subjects was used. The study aimed to test whether cataloging public T cell receptors could reveal signatures of past pathogen exposure. High-throughput TCR immunosequencing, statistical association of individual TCRs with disease status, and machine learning were combined to predict cytomegalovirus infection status.

The donors were included in the validation cohort of approximately 130 subjects, a group kept apart from the roughly 700-subject first cohort. On this clone itself: The antigen it recognizes is unknown. No base quality values were provided; no much bigger clone lies one nucleotide off.

The germline V and J ends show losses of 8 bases and 7 bases respectively, and no gene match explains 19 bases of the junction. Its CDR3 holds 17 amino acids, cysteine through phenylalanine. CDR3 DNA is the only sequence kept; it has 51 bases, read in frame from the first base. From a lookup of the germline V gene (reference sequence), CDR1 and CDR2 are GTSNPN and SVGIG. Library preparation employed the immunoSEQ multiplex PCR assay. The paper's data handling went like this. A statistical classification framework was developed to diagnose cytomegalovirus status using the catalog of TCR beta chain sequences. TCRdb re-hosts the immuneACCESS table, in-frame sequences only. Its copies lack some clones; in the studies checked, an unresolved V gene accounts for under half of them, and the cause for the rest is not known. V and J calls plus clone size are reproduced from that table; the DNA served to infer D and trimming. Within this sample are about 63,000 clones, with just under 95% of them counted one time only. The top ten clonotypes cover 7% of the sample.

The investigation overall reported the following: In a later analysis, TCRs clustered in the first cohort were found to also tend to co-occur in the 130 or so validation repertoires, with approximately 95% of cluster scores above 0. The study listed 150 to 200 TCR beta chains as associated with cytomegalovirus. All 120 or so repertoires were used to score co-occurrence in the validation cohort in a later analysis, because that analysis had no HLA typing for the cohort. A few of the identified cytomegalovirus-associated TCR beta chains were confirmed in vitro to be specific for cytomegalovirus antigens. Cytomegalovirus status was reported to be diagnosed by the classifier with high specificity and sensitivity in both the original and validation cohorts. Most TCR sequences were observed very rarely across donors, whereas some public TCRs were present in many individuals. According to the authors, the approach could potentially be generalized to other disease states and immunological phenotypes.

The receptor chain draws on TRBV30 and TRBJ2-5; 13 of the junction bases match TRBD2. The specimen sequenced was PBMCs. The receptor was derived from a woman between 18 and 29 years old in good health and CMV-seropositive. DNA sequence: TGTGCCGCAATAAAGGGACTAGCGGGGCCCCTCGGTGGGACCCAGTACTTC. Its translation reads: CAAIKGLAGPLGGTQYF.